The 15 T cell receptor beta chains below all came from one sample that was sequenced in a study of blood T cells in healthy people across ages. A sample-barcoded 5' primer and a J-beta primer mix were used in a second PCR of roughly 7 to 11 cycles. TCRdb processed the 5' RACE reads anew with MiXCR; each CDR3 protein has one entry. The sample has some 370,000 distinct CDR3 sequences, about half seen once. Sequences were obtained from blood. These receptor sequences come from a man aged 55-75 years in good health.

The chain employs TRBV5-6 and TRBJ2-1; 7 nucleotides match TRBD1. The CDR3 extends over 16 amino acids. Germline lookup yields CDR1 SGHDT and CDR2 YYEEEE. The J segment lost 0 bases and the V segment lost 4 bases, leaving 7 bases of the junction unmatched. CDR3 region: CASSRETGSSYNEQFF. DNA of the CDR3: TGTGCCAGCAGCAGAGAGACAGGGAGCTCCTACAATGAGCAGTTCTTC. The variable domain in full, completed from reference TRBV5-6 and TRBJ2-1, reads DAGVTQSPTHLIKTRGQQVTLRCSPKSGHDTVSWYQQALGQGPQFIFQYYEEEERQRGNFPDRFSGHQFPNYSSELNVNALLLGDSALYLCASSRETGSSYNEQFFGPGTRLTVL.

V and J are TRBV20-1 and TRBJ2-1; TRBD1 aligns across 12 bases. Germline loops: CDR1 DFQATT, CDR2 SNEGSKA (reference sequence). The CDR3 covers 17 residues. V dropped 5 bases and J dropped 3; count of bases not matched to a gene: 11. The CDR3 DNA reads as TGCAGTGCTCCCCGACCGGGACAGGGGGCAGGCTACAATGAGCAGTTCTTC. It yields the protein CSAPRPGQGAGYNEQFF.

As concerns this clonotype: It may be a read error: a sequence one base away is much more abundant. This chain connects TRBV9 to TRBJ2-5; 11 bases align to TRBD2. The end of the DNA is better explained by TRBJ2-7, so the J call may be wrong. Germline V gene sequence: CDR1 SGDLS, CDR2 YYNGEE. This CDR3 spans 14 amino acids. The CDR3 spells CAGSPGTSGYEQYF. For the CDR3, the DNA is TGTGCCGGCAGCCCCGGGACTAGCGGTTACGAGCAGTACTTC.

The chain employs TRBV5-1 and TRBJ2-1, with TRBD2 matching 11 bases. V was clipped by 2 bases and J by 7 bases; unmatched bases: 5. This CDR3 region has 15 residues. CDR1 SGHRS and CDR2 YFSETQ come from the germline V gene. The CDR3 bases are TGCGCCAGCAGCTTAGTACTAGCGGGAGCAAATGAGCAGTTCTTC. This sequence encodes CASSLVLAGANEQFF.

The V and J genes are TRBV7-3 and TRBJ2-3, with D perhaps assigned TRBD1 or TRBD2 (6 bases each). Germline V gene data show CDR1 as SGHTA and CDR2 as FQGTGA. V lost 1 base and J lost 4, with 9 bases in between. The CDR3 has 14 residues. CDR3 protein: CASSLMGGSDTQYF. As DNA, the CDR3 is TGTGCCAGCAGCTTAATGGGGGGCTCAGATACGCAGTATTTT.

The chain uses TRBV7-9 and TRBJ2-1; 8 bases fit TRBD2. The CDR3 is 17 residues long. Germline CDR1 reads SEHNR; CDR2 reads FQNEAQ (reference sequence). V was clipped by 5 bases and J by 5 bases; unmatched bases: 14. CDR3 bases: TGTGCCAGCAGCCCCCCCGGGGTTAGCGGGACCAACAATGAGCAGTTCTTC. Amino acids: CASSPPGVSGTNNEQFF.

A remark on this clonotype: This may be a read error: a much more frequent sequence differs by one nucleotide. The rearrangement uses TRBV7-3 and TRBJ2-5; D gene uncertain. The CDR3 is 13 residues long. Germline V lookup: CDR1 SGHTA, CDR2 FQGTGA. Trimming removed 2 bases from V and 11 bases from J, with 15 bases in between. CDR3 DNA sequence: TGTGCCAGCAGCTTACTTGGCAACAATGAGCAGTACTTC. It yields the protein CASSLLGNNEQYF.

This clonotype was seen only a few times. This CDR3 is CASQGNRGHEQYF. DNA for the CDR3: TGTGCCAGTCAGGGAAACCGGGGCCACGAGCAGTACTTC. The genes are TRBV7-9 and TRBJ2-7; the D gene could be TRBD1 or TRBD2 (5 bases each). The CDR3 length is 13 residues. CDR1 SEHNR and CDR2 FQNEAQ come from the germline V gene (reference sequence). The ends were cut back, 9 bases at V and 5 bases at J, with 17 bases in the middle.

The chain employs TRBV7-6 and TRBJ1-6; 10 bases fit TRBD1. This CDR3 is built from 15 residues. Germline trimming cut 6 bases from V and 9 bases from J; bases unmatched to any gene: 8. The germline V gene encodes CDR1 SGHVS and CDR2 FNYEAQ. CDR3 sequence (DNA): TGTGCCAGCAGTTCCGGGACAGGGGTTTTTTCACCCCTCCACTTT. The encoded protein is CASSSGTGVFSPLHF.

The CDR3 loop is CAISERARTIAGDGDTQYF. The CDR3 region has the DNA TGTGCCATCAGTGAGAGGGCCAGAACTATAGCGGGAGATGGAGATACGCAGTATTTT. V usage is TRBV10-3 and J usage is TRBJ2-3; 9 nucleotides align to TRBD2. Germline values: CDR1 ENHRY, CDR2 SYGVKD. V was clipped by 2 bases and J by 5 bases; unmatched bases: 17. CDR3 length equals 19 residues.

The J gene is TRBJ2-5, the V gene TRBV7-2, with 10 bases fitting TRBD2. The DNA end favors TRBJ2-1, so the J call may be wrong. The germline V gene has CDR1 SGHTA and CDR2 FQGNSA. The CDR3 sequence is 16 residues long. CDR3 DNA: TGTGCCAGCAGCTCCAGCGGGGGGGTGTACCAAGAGACCCAGTTCTTC. It yields the protein CASSSSGGVYQETQFF.

In this sample, this clonotype turned up once. The chain recombines TRBV11-2 with TRBJ2-5, with D possibly matching TRBD1 (6 bases). V lost 5 bases and J 3 bases, leaving 16 bases between the germline ends. CDR1 and CDR2 (germline): SGHAT, FQNNGV. CDR3 length equals 15 residues. In nucleotides, the CDR3 is TGTGCCAGCAGCATAGGGACACCCGGGAAAGAGACCCAGTACTTC. It is translated as CASSIGTPGKETQYF.

The chain is built from TRBV27 and TRBJ1-6; D not certain. This CDR3 contains 15 residues. The germline V gene has CDR1 MNHEY and CDR2 SMNVEV (reference sequence). Trimming left V 2 bases short and J 10 bases short, with 15 bases between. For the CDR3, the DNA is TGTGCCAGCAGTTTAGTCGAGGGCGTCTACTCACCCCTCCACTTT. Its protein product is CASSLVEGVYSPLHF.

This clonotype came up many times. The V call is TRBV29-1, the J call TRBJ2-7; D possibly corresponds to TRBD2 (6 bases). Per the germline V gene, CDR1 is SQVTM and CDR2 is ANQGSEA. This CDR3 comprises 13 residues. Between the trimmed V and J ends, which lost 6 bases and 0 bases, there was a span of 12 bases. The CDR3 nucleotides are TGCAGCGTGGGGCGGGGAAACTCCTACGAGCAGTACTTC. Translation: CSVGRGNSYEQYF.

This chain links TRBV4-3 with TRBJ2-1, with 10 bases matching TRBD2. The CDR3 spans 15 residues. The trim removed 4 bases at V and 7 bases at J, leaving 7 bases unmatched. Germline CDR1 and CDR2: LGHNA and YSLEER. The CDR3 is CASSRTSGNLNEQFF. CDR3 nucleotides: TGCGCCAGCAGCCGAACTAGCGGGAATCTAAATGAGCAGTTCTTC.